The clone carrying this TCR beta chain was seen only a few times. The antigen is undetermined. This sample was taken from a study of glioma-infiltrating T cells after dendritic cell vaccination. Study-wide results and limits: Higher pretreatment TIL content predicted longer progression-free time and survival. Complete blood and tumor specimen sets were limited to few patients.

Up to 2 ug genomic DNA was used for TCRB CDR3 amplification. Assay: immunoSEQ multiplex PCR; the TCRdb copy retains only in-frame clones and omits some. The table lists over 90,000 clones, roughly 76% of them singletons. The CDR3 covers 14 residues. V trimming: 5 bases; J trimming: 2 bases; junction bases outside the gene matches: 6. Germline CDR1 is ENHRY and CDR2 is SYGVKD. The sequenced sample was blood, obtained before dendritic cell vaccination. This chain connects TRBV10-3 to TRBJ2-7; 7 bases map to TRBD1. The receptor was isolated from a human donor with glioblastoma. This CDR3 is CAISTGVRAYEQYF. The DNA of the CDR3 is TGTGCCATCAGTACAGGGGTCCGGGCCTACGAGCAGTACTTC.